This T cell receptor (beta chain) was obtained from a study of CD8 T cells in Susac syndrome. The J segment lost 5 bases and the V segment lost 2 bases, leaving 9 bases of the junction unmatched. This CDR3 is built from 15 residues. CDR1 SGHDT and CDR2 YYEEEE come from the germline V gene. With random hexamers, reverse transcription was performed on roughly 0.5 to 1 ug of RNA. TCRdb recomputed calls from the immunoSEQ multiplex PCR reads with MiXCR, one row per CDR3 protein. The sample lists approximately 120,000 distinct CDR3 sequences; about 94% were seen once. While CD8+ and CD4+ T cells were isolated negatively, TEMRA cells were enriched by FACS. This clonotype is a singleton in its sample.

This chain connects TRBV5-6 to TRBJ1-1, with TRBD1 identical over 7 bases. This sequence originates from a human donor in good health. The sequenced sample consisted of CD4+ T cells from PBMCs. The CDR3 protein is CASSFISGGSTEAFF. CDR3 in DNA: TGTGCCAGCAGCTTCATATCAGGGGGGAGTACTGAAGCTTTCTTT.